This TCR beta chain stems from a study of T cells in Graves' hyperthyroidism and ophthalmopathy. V was trimmed by 1 base and J by 0 bases, leaving 6 bases between them. The CDR3 consists of 15 residues. CDR1 is SGHVS, CDR2 FNYEAQ, per germline. TCR beta CDR3 sequences were amplified from RNA transcripts. The HTBI primer set drove a first-round RT-PCR of the TCR CDR3. TCRdb independently ran MiXCR on the multiplex PCR reads; one entry per CDR3 protein. The sample contains 500,000 to 600,000 distinct CDR3 sequences, 40% to 55% of which appear only once. This TCR derives from an adult woman with Graves' disease, either hyperthyroidism or ophthalmopathy (not recorded which). V is TRBV7-6 and J is TRBJ2-2; D is unresolved. The source material was peripheral blood or thyroid tissue (not recorded which). Here the CDR3 DNA reads TGTGCCAGCAGCTTAGTACTTTCGAACACCGGGGAGCTGTTTTTT. Amino acids: CASSLVLSNTGELFF.